The T cell receptor beta chain described here comes from a study of STAT3 mutations in large granular lymphocyte leukemia. Study information: Roughly half the longitudinally sequenced T-LGLL patients had canonical STAT3 mutations. Regarding the study as a whole: At least one immunodominant TCR beta clonotype appeared in every T-cell large granular lymphocyte leukemia patient. All newly emerging clones after therapy were STAT3 wild type. In some patients, a small highly pathogenic clone possibly went undetected.

Details on this clone: Its antigen is unknown.

This CDR3 contains 11 residues. The junction had 4 bases not matched to a gene; V was cut back by 6 bases and J by 10 bases. Germline CDR1 and CDR2: ENHRY and SYGVKD. This table comes from immunoSEQ multiplex PCR, and its TCRdb copy is limited to in-frame clones, with some not included. The profile shows under 15,000 clones, roughly nine tenths of them singletons. This receptor was identified in a man in his forties with T-cell large granular lymphocyte leukemia. Some clones in this sample may be carry-over from other donors' samples. This chain joins TRBV10-3 and TRBJ1-1, with 8 nucleotides matching TRBD1. Material for sequencing was peripheral blood mononuclear cells. CDR3 nucleotides: TGTGCCATCAGGACAGGGGTGGGAGCTTTCTTT. This encodes CAIRTGVGAFF.